One sample yielded the 17 T cell receptor beta chains listed below, sequenced in a study of CD8 T cells in Susac syndrome. It was with random hexamers that about 0.45 to 1 ug RNA was reverse transcribed. TCRdb reprocessed the immunoSEQ multiplex PCR reads via MiXCR and lists one record per CDR3 protein. The sample records almost 450,000 distinct CDR3 sequences, approximately 89% being singletons. The specimen was CD8+ T cells from PBMCs. These receptors originate from a human donor with multiple sclerosis.

This CDR3 reads CASSSRDGTYEQYF. Written as DNA, the CDR3 is TGTGCCAGCAGCTCCAGGGACGGAACCTACGAGCAGTACTTC. The V call is TRBV9, the J call TRBJ2-7; D tentatively fits TRBD1 or TRBD2 (5 bases each). This CDR3 spans 14 amino acids. Per germline, CDR1 SGDLS and CDR2 YYNGEE. Trimming took off 4 bases at V and 2 bases at J, with 13 bases between the two ends.

The chain links TRBV11-2 to TRBJ2-5; 10 positions agree with TRBD2. The germline CDR1 and CDR2 sequences are SGHAT and FQNNGV. The CDR3 runs 16 residues. Trimming took 3 bases from V and 5 from J; bases not matched to a gene: 9. Here the CDR3 reads CASSLIPSGSWETQYF. CDR3 DNA: TGTGCCAGCAGCTTGATTCCTAGCGGGAGTTGGGAGACCCAGTACTTC.

This sequence joins TRBV5-1 and TRBJ2-3; 9 bases line up with TRBD1. The CDR3 has 16 residues. CDR1 and CDR2 from the germline V gene are SGHRS and YFSETQ. V lost 5 bases to trimming and J lost 0 bases; unmatched junction nucleotides: 7. The CDR3 bases are TGCGCCAGCAGGATCTGGACAGGGGCCAGCACAGATACGCAGTATTTT. Amino acid sequence: CASRIWTGASTDTQYF.

The chain combines TRBV28 with TRBJ1-5, with a weak D call TRBD1 (5 bases). V gave up 4 bases and J gave up 10 bases, with 14 bases separating them. The CDR3 loop spans 13 amino acids. In germline, CDR1 is MDHEN, CDR2 SYDVKM. The CDR3 nucleotides are TGTGCCAGCAGTTGGGACCCGGGACCTCCCCAGCATTTT. It codes for CASSWDPGPPQHF.

V gene TRBV12-3 or TRBV12-4 combines with J gene TRBJ1-1; possible D gene TRBD1, 5 bases. Trimming cost V 6 bases and J 0 bases, with 14 bases left between them. CDR3 size: 15 residues. The CDR3 nucleotides read TGTGCCAGCAGCTATCACAGGAGCATGAACACTGAAGCTTTCTTT. Amino acids: CASSYHRSMNTEAFF.

The chain has TRBV7-8 and TRBJ2-1; D unclear. Germline V CDR1 and CDR2: SGHVS, FQNEAQ. The V end lost 1 base, the J end lost 8 bases, and 12 bases lay between the germline ends. CDR3 length: 14 amino acids. CDR3 DNA sequence: TGTGCCAGCAGCTTAGTTCCCCCGACACATGAGCAGTTCTTC. Protein: CASSLVPPTHEQFF.

The DNA for the CDR3 is TGTGCCAGCAGCCCCCCCGGGGGACAGGGGACCTGCGAGCAGTACTTC. Translated, it gives CASSPPGGQGTCEQYF. The J gene is TRBJ2-7, the V gene TRBV14; 10 bases are shared with TRBD1. The CDR3 covers 16 residues. V dropped 4 bases and J dropped 6; count of bases not matched to a gene: 12. Germline assignment: CDR1 SGHDN and CDR2 FVKESK.

The rearrangement joins TRBV12-5 to TRBJ2-3; weak D call: TRBD2 (7 bases). CDR1 and CDR2 (germline): LGHNT, FRNRAP. This CDR3 has 15 amino acids. V lost 2 bases, J lost 6 bases, and 15 bases lay in between. CDR3 loop: CASGLMGGAGDTQYF. The CDR3 region has the DNA TGTGCTAGTGGTTTGATGGGGGGGGCCGGGGATACGCAGTATTTT.

This chain connects TRBV27 to TRBJ2-4, with 12 bases lining up with TRBD1. V shed 6 bases, J shed 8 bases, and the junction held 2 bases outside the gene matches. CDR3 length equals 13 residues. From germline, CDR1 is MNHEY and CDR2 SMNVEV (reference sequence). The CDR3 spells CASSGTGGDIQYF. In DNA form, the CDR3 reads TGTGCCAGCAGCGGGACAGGGGGCGACATTCAGTACTTC.

This clonotype was seen only once. The chain joins TRBV6-2 or TRBV6-3 to TRBJ2-5; no clear D. V dropped 5 bases and J dropped 2 bases, with 21 bases sitting between them. Germline lookup yields CDR1 MNHEY and CDR2 SVGEGT. The CDR3 consists of 17 residues. The CDR3 is CASSGLLSLWGQETQYF. CDR3 coding DNA: TGTGCCAGCAGTGGCCTTCTTAGCTTATGGGGACAAGAGACCCAGTACTTC.

This clonotype came up once. The chain recombines TRBV6-5 with TRBJ1-2; 7 nucleotides agree with TRBD1. CDR1 is MNHEY and CDR2 is SVGAGI in the germline V gene. The length of the CDR3 is 16 residues. J lost 3 bases, V lost 2 bases, and 9 bases had no gene match. The CDR3 nucleotides read TGTGCCAGCAGTTACGATCTACAGGGGCCAGACTATGGCTACACCTTC. It codes for CASSYDLQGPDYGYTF.

This chain links TRBV28 with TRBJ2-3; possible D gene TRBD2, 6 bases. The CDR3 sequence is 15 residues long. CDR1 MDHEN and CDR2 SYDVKM come from the germline V gene. V was shortened by 7 bases and J by 1 base, with 15 bases between the two germline ends. CDR3 DNA: TGTGCCAGCAACCCGTGGGGAGGACGCACAGATACGCAGTATTTT. Protein sequence: CASNPWGGRTDTQYF.

The V and J genes are TRBV15 and TRBJ2-7; D is uncertain. The CDR3 totals 15 residues. V was clipped by 0 bases and J by 3 bases, with 12 bases between them. CDR1 is LNHNV and CDR2 is YYDKDF in the germline V gene (reference sequence). The CDR3 coding sequence is TGTGCCACCAGCAGAGACCCGCAGACCCGCTACGAGCAGTACTTC. It translates to CATSRDPQTRYEQYF. The variable domain in full, completed from reference TRBV15 and TRBJ2-7, reads DAMVIQNPRYQVTQFGKPVTLSCSQTLNHNVMYWYQQKSSQAPKLLFHYYDKDFNNEADTPDNFQSRRPNTSFCFLDIRSPGLGDTAMYLCATSRDPQTRYEQYFGPGTRLTVT.

The rearrangement uses TRBV7-9 and TRBJ2-7; D is possibly TRBD2 (5 bases). The CDR3 sequence is 13 residues long. The germline V gene has CDR1 SEHNR and CDR2 FQNEAQ (reference sequence). Trimming cost V 1 base and J 6 bases, with 10 bases left between them. This chain's CDR3 is CASSLVGASEQYF. Here the CDR3 DNA reads TGTGCCAGCAGCTTAGTGGGAGCGTCCGAGCAGTACTTC.

The gene calls are TRBV29-1 and TRBJ2-1; D gene ambiguous. The CDR3 covers 15 residues. Per the germline V gene, CDR1 is SQVTM and CDR2 is ANQGSEA. Between the trimmed V and J ends, which lost 0 bases and 2 bases, there was a span of 11 bases. This CDR3 reads CSVEDISSTYNEQFF. As DNA, the CDR3 is TGCAGCGTTGAAGATATCTCTTCCACCTACAATGAGCAGTTCTTC.

This clonotype has a single count. The chain is built from TRBV6-2 or TRBV6-3 and TRBJ2-5, with 7 bases matching TRBD2. The CDR3 covers 14 residues. The junction had 13 bases not matched to a gene; V was cut back by 7 bases and J by 8 bases. Germline CDR1 and CDR2: MNHEY and SVGEGT. CDR3 coding DNA: TGTGCCAGCATCGCGGGTGGGACTACCACTACCCAGTACTTC. Amino acid sequence: CASIAGGTTTTQYF.

V gene TRBV12-3 or TRBV12-4 combines with J gene TRBJ2-1; a weak D match, TRBD1 (5 bases). The CDR3 is 18 amino acids. Trimming pared 8 bases from V and 4 bases from J, leaving 27 bases between. The CDR3 reads CASGPGHSLGLLYNEQFF. CDR3 DNA: TGTGCCAGCGGTCCCGGACACTCTCTGGGTCTCCTTTACAATGAGCAGTTCTTC.